The present T cell receptor beta chain was sequenced within a study of cytomegalovirus exposure and HLA in healthy donors. Healthy individuals who donated bone marrow served as the donors. Trimming took 3 bases from V and 7 from J; bases not matched to a gene: 4. The CDR3 sequence is 16 residues long. The germline gives CDR1 LGHNA, CDR2 YNFKEQ. As to this clone: What it recognizes is unknown.

PCR was performed using 60 Vbeta and 13 Jbeta primers. The assay was immunoSEQ multiplex PCR, and TCRdb's table has in-frame clones only and misses some. The table has about 140,000 clones, around 80% seen once; the top ten hold approximately 3.2%. Notes on the study in general: Common viral pathogens seemed, in a later analysis, to connect with several of the most significant clusters. Presence/absence analyses rested on an assumption that sequencing depth was roughly uniform across donors.

The chain employs TRBV4-2 and TRBJ2-1; TRBD2 matches 15 bases. The sequence was collected from a man younger than 35 in good health and CMV-seropositive. Sample: PBMCs. DNA of the CDR3: TGTGCCAGCAGCCAGGCCGGGACTAGCGGGGGGAATGAGCAGTTCTTC. This translates into CASSQAGTSGGNEQFF.